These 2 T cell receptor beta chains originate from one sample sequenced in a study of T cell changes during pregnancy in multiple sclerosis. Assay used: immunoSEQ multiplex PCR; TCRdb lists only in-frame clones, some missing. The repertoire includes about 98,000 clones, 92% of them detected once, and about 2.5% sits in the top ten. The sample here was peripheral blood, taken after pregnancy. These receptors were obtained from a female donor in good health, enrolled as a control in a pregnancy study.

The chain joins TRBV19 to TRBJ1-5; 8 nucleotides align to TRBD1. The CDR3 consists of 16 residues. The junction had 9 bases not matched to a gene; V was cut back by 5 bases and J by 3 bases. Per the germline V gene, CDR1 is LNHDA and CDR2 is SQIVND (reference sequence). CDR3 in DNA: TGTGCCAGTAGTCTAGGCAGCAGGGGGCTCAATCAGCCCCAGCATTTT. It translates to CASSLGSRGLNQPQHF. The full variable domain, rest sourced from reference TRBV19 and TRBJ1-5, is DGGITQSPKYLFRKEGQNVTLSCEQNLNHDAMYWYRQDPGQGLRLIYYSQIVNDFQKGDIAEGYSVSREKKESFPLTVTSAQKNPTAFYLCASSLGSRGLNQPQHFGDGTRLSIL.

This chain's CDR3 is CASRPGTGHLYEQYF. CDR3 bases: TGTGCCAGCAGACCCGGGACAGGGCACCTCTACGAGCAGTACTTC. This chain uses TRBV7-9 with TRBJ2-7; 9 bases agree with TRBD1. The V gene end was trimmed by 6 bases and the J gene end by 3 bases; junction bases not matched to a gene: 9. The length of the CDR3 is 15 residues. CDR1 is SEHNR, CDR2 FQNEAQ, per germline (reference sequence).